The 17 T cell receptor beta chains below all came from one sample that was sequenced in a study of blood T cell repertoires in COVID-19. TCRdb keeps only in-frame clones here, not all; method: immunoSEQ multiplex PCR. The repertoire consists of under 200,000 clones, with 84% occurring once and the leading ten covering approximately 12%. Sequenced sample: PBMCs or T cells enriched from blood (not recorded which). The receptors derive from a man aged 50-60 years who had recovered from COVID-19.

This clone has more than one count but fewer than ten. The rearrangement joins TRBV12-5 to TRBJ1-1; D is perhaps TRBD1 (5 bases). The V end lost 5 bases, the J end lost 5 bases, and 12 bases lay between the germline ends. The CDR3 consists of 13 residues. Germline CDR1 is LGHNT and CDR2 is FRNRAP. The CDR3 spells CASGPNKGTEAFF. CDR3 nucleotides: TGTGCTAGTGGTCCCAACAAGGGGACTGAAGCTTTCTTT.

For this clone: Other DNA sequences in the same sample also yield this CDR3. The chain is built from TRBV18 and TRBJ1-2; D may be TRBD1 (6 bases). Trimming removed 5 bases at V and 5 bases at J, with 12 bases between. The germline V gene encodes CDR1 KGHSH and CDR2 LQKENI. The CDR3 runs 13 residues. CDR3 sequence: CASSSTGRYGYTF. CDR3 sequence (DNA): TGTGCCAGCTCATCGACAGGACGTTATGGCTACACCTTC. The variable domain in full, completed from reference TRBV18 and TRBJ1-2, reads NAGVMQNPRHLVRRRGQEARLRCSPMKGHSHVYWYRQLPEEGLKFMVYLQKENIIDESGMPKERFSAEFPKEGPSILRIQQVVRGDSAAYFCASSSTGRYGYTFGSGTRLTVV.

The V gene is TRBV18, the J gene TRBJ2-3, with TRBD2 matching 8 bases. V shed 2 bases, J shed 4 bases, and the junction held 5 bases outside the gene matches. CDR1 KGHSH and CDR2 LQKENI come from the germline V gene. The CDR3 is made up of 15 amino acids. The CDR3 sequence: CASSPGRGGPDTQYF. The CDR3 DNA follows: TGTGCCAGCTCACCAGGACGGGGGGGCCCAGATACGCAGTATTTT.

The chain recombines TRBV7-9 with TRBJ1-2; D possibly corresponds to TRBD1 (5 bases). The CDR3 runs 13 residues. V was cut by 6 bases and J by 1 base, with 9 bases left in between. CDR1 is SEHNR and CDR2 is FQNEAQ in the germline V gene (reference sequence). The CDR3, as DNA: TGTGCCAGCAGTCAAGACAGTAACTATGGCTACACCTTC. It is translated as CASSQDSNYGYTF.

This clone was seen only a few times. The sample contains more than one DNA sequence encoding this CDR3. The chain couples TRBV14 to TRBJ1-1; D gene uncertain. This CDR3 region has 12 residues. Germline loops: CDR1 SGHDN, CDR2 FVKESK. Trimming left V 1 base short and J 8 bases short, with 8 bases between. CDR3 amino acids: CASSQGRTEAFF. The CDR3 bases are TGTGCCAGCAGCCAAGGTCGTACAGAAGCTTTCTTT.

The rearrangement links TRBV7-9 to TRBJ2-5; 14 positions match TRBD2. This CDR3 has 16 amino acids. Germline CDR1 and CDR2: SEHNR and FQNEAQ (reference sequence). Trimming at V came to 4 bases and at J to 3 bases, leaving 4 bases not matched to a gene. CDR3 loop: CASSSTSGGAEETQYF. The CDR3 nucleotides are TGTGCCAGCAGCTCGACTAGCGGGGGGGCAGAAGAGACCCAGTACTTC. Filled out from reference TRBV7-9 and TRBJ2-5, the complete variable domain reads DTGVSQNPRHKITKRGQNVTFRCDPISEHNRLYWYRQTLGQGPEFLTYFQNEAQLEKSRLLSDRFSAERPKGSFSTLEIQRTEQGDSAMYLCASSSTSGGAEETQYFGPGTRLLVL.

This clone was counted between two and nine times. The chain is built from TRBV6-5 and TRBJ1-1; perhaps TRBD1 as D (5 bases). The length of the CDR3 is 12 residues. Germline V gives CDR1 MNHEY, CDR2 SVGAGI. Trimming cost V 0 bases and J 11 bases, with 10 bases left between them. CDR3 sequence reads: CASSYSTGAAFF. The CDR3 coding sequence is TGTGCCAGCAGTTACTCGACTGGGGCGGCTTTCTTT.

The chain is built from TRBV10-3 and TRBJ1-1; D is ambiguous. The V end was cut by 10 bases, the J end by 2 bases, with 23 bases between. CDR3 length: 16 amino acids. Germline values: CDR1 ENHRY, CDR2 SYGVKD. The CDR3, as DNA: TGTGCCACCTCGGAGGCACTCGGGGTCAGAAACACTGAAGCTTTCTTT. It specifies CATSEALGVRNTEAFF.

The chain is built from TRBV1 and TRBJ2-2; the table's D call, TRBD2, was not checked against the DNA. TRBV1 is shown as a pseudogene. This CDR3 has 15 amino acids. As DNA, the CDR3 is TGCACCAGCAGCGGGACTAGTAGGGACACCGGGGAGCTGTTTTTT. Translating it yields CTSSGTSRDTGELFF.

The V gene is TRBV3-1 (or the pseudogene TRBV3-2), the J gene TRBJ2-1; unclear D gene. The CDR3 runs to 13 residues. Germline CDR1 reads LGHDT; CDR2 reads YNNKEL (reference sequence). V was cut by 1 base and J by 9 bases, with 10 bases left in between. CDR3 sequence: CASSQGARSEQFF. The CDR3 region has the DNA TGTGCCAGCAGCCAAGGGGCCCGCAGTGAGCAGTTCTTC.

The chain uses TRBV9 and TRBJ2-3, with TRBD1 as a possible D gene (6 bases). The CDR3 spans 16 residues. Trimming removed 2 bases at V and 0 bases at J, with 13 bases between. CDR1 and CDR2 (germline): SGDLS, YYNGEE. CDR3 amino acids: CASSVGGQASTDTQYF. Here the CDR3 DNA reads TGTGCCAGCAGCGTTGGGGGACAAGCTAGCACAGATACGCAGTATTTT.

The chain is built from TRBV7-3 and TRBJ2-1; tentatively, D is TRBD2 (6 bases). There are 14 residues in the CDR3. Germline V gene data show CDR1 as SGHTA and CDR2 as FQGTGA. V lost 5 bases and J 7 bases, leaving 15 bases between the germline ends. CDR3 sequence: CASSPLGGRNEQFF. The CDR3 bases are TGTGCCAGCAGCCCCCTGGGGGGAAGGAATGAGCAGTTCTTC.

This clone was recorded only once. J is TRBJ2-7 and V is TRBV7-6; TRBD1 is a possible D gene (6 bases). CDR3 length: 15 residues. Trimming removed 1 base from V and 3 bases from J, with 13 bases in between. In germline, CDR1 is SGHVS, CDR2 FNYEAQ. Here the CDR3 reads CASSLDTGPNYEQYF. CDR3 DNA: TGTGCCAGCAGCTTAGATACAGGGCCCAACTACGAGCAGTACTTC.

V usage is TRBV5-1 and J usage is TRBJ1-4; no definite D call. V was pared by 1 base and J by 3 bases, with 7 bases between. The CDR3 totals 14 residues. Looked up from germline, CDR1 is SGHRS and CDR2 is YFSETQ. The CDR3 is CASSLRGANEKLFF. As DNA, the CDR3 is TGCGCCAGCAGCTTGCGGGGAGCTAATGAAAAACTGTTTTTT.

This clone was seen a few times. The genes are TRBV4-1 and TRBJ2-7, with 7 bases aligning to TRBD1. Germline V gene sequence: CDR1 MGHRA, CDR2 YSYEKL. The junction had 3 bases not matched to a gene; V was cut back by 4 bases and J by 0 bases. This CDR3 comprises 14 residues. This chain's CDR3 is CASSPGTDSYEQYF. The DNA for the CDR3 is TGCGCCAGCAGCCCCGGGACAGACTCCTACGAGCAGTACTTC.

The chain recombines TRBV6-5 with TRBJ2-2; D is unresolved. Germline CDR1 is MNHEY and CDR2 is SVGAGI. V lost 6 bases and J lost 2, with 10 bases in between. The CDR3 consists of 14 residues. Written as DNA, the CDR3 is TGTGCCAGCAGACCCGACATTAACACCGGGGAGCTGTTTTTT. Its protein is CASRPDINTGELFF.

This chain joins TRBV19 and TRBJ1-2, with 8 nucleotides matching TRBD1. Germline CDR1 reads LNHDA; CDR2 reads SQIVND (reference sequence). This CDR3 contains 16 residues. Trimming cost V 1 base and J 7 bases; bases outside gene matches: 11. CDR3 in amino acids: CASSIGSGQGGSGYTF. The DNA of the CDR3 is TGTGCCAGTAGTATAGGGAGTGGACAGGGAGGAAGTGGCTACACCTTC.